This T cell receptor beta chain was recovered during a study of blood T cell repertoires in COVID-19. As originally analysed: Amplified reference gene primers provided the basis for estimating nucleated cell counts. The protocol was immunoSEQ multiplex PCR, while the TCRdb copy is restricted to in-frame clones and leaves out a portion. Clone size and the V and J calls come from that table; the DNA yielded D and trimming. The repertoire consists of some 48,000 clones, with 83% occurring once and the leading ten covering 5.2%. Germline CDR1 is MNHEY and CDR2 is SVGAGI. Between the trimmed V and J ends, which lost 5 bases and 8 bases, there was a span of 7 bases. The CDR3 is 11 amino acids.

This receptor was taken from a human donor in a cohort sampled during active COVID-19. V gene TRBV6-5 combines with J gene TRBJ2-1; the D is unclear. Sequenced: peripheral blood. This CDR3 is CASSTFHEQFF. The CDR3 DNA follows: TGTGCCAGCAGTACATTCCATGAGCAGTTCTTC.